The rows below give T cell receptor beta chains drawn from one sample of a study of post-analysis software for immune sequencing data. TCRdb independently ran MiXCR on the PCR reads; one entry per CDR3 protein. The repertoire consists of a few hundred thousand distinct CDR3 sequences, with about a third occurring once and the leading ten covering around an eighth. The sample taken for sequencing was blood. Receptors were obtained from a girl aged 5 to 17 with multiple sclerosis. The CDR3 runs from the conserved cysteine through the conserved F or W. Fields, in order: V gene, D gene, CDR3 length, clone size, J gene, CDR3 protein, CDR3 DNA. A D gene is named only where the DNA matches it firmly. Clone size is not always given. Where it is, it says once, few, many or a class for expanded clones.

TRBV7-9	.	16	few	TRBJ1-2	CASSLRSGQAIYGYTF	TGTGCCAGCAGCCTTAGGTCGGGACAAGCAATCTATGGCTACACCTTC
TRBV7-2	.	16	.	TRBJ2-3	CASSLELVGGVDTQYF	TGTGCCAGCAGCTTAGAGCTGGTGGGGGGCGTCGATACGCAGTATTTT
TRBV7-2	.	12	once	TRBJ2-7	CASSSRGLEQYF	TGTGCCAGCAGTTCCAGGGGCCTCGAGCAGTACTTC
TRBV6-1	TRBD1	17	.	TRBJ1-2	CASSLSGQGDIKDGYTF	TGTGCCAGCAGTCTTTCGGGACAGGGGGATATTAAGGATGGCTACACCTTC
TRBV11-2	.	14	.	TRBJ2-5	CASSKTSEQETQYF	TGTGCCAGCAGCAAGACATCGGAGCAAGAGACCCAGTACTTC
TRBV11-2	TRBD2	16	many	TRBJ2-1	CASSLGSGGAFNEQFF	TGTGCCAGCAGCTTAGGGAGCGGGGGGGCCTTTAATGAGCAGTTCTTC
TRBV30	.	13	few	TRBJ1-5	CAWSGQENQPQHF	TGTGCCTGGAGTGGACAGGAGAATCAGCCCCAGCATTTT
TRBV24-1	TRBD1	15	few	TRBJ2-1	CATSLGQGGYNEQFF	TGTGCCACCAGCCTCGGACAGGGTGGGTACAATGAGCAGTTCTTC
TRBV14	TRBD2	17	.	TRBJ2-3	CASSQVWQRGSTDTQYF	TGTGCCAGCAGCCAAGTCTGGCAGCGGGGGAGCACAGATACGCAGTATTTT
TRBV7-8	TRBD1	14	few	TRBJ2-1	CASSLTGTGNEQFF	TGTGCCAGCAGCCTGACAGGGACGGGGAATGAGCAGTTCTTC
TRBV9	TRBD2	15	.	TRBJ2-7	CASSVGTSDGYEQYF	TGTGCCAGCAGCGTAGGGACTAGCGATGGCTACGAGCAGTACTTC
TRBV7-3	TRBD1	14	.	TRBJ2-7	CASSLTGGQDGQYF	TGTGCCAGCAGCTTAACGGGGGGACAGGACGGGCAGTACTTC